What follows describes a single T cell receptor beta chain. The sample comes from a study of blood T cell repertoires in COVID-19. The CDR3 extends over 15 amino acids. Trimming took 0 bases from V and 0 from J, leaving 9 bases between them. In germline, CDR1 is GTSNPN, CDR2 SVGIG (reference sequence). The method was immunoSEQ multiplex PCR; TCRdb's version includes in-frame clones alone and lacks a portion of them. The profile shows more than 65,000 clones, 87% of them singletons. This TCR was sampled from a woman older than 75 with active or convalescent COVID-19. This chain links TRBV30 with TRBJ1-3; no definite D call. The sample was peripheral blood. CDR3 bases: TGTGCCTGGAGTGTAGCGGGAGGCTCTGGAAACACCATATATTTT. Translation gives CAWSVAGGSGNTIYF.